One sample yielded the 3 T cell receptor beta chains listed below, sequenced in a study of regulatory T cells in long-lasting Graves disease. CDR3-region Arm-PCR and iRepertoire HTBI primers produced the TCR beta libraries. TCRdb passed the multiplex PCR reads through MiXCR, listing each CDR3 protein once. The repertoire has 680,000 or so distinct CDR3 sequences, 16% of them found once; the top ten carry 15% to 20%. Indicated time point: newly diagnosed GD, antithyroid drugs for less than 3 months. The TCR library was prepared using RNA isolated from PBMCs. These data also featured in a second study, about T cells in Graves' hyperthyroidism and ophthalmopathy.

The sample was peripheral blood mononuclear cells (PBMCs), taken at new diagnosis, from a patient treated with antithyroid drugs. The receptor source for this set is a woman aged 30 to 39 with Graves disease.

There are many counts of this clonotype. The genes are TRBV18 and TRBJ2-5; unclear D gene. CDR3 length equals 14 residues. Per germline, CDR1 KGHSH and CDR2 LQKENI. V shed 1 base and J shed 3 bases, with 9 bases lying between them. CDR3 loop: CASSPLGSKETQYF. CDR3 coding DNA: TGTGCCAGCTCACCACTTGGCAGCAAAGAGACCCAGTACTTC.

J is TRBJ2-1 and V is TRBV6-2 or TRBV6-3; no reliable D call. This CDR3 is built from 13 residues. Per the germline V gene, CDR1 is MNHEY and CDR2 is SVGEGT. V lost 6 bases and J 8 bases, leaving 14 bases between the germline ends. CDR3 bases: TGTGCCAGCAGCCGGTCCCCCCCCGATGAGCAGTTCTTC. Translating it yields CASSRSPPDEQFF.

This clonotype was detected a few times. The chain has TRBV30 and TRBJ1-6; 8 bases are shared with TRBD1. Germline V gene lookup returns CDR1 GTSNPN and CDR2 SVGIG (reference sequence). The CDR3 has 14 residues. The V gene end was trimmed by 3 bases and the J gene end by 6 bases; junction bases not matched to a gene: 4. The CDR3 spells CAWRTGVVNSPLHF. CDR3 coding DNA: TGTGCCTGGAGGACAGGGGTGGTTAATTCACCCCTCCACTTT.